This T cell receptor (beta chain) was identified during a study of OX40 agonist ivuxolimab in advanced cancers. At the level of the study: Enrolled patients in dose escalation had cancers that were hepatocellular carcinoma, melanoma, renal cell or head and neck cancer.

This clone showed up just a few times. Assay used: immunoSEQ multiplex PCR; TCRdb lists only in-frame clones, some missing. The data hold 70,000 to 95,000 clones, with roughly 88% observed a single time. The sequence derives from an adult with an advanced solid tumor such as melanoma, head and neck, liver or kidney cancer. The sequenced sample was CD4+ or CD8+ T cells sorted from blood, obtained in a trial of the OX40 agonist ivuxolimab.

CDR3 nucleotides: TGTGCCAGTAGTATTAGGTCAGGTTTTGATCAGCCCCAGCATTTT. Translated: CASSIRSGFDQPQHF. The V gene is TRBV19, the J gene TRBJ1-5; no definite D call. The CDR3 totals 15 residues. The V gene's germline CDR1 is LNHDA and CDR2 SQIVND (reference sequence). Trimming removed 3 bases at V and 5 bases at J, with 14 bases between.